This T cell receptor (beta chain) was captured by sequencing in a study of shared clonotypes between healthy human individuals (TCRdb year 2020). Describing the broader study: The cohort included a few men and a couple of women between 18 and 49 years of age. For each donor, CD4 naive and CD4 memory were each run on three plates, CD8 naive on two plates, and CD8 memory on one plate. To estimate repertoire size and how much clonotype sharing occurs between individuals, the study deeply sequenced the blood TCR repertoires of five healthy adults. To increase sequencing depth and limit assay-specific biases, TCR repertoire library preparation and sequencing were carried out by different laboratories using diverse techniques. Per donor, leukapheresis produced somewhere between about 0.94 and 9 billion PBMCs.

In the case of this clone: The antigen it recognizes is unknown. No much larger clone exists at a distance of one base, and base qualities are not known.

The donors were healthy, HIV-negative adults who had no recently reported acute infections or vaccinations. Every donor was a Caucasian adult residing in Nashville, Tennessee, USA. CD4+ T cells were enriched by magnetic negative selection; naive cells were then positively selected on CD45RA, and the negative fraction formed the memory subset. Blood was collected by leukapheresis, and PBMCs were isolated by Ficoll-Histopaque density gradient centrifugation and then cryopreserved in liquid nitrogen vapor phase. Analytical flow cytometry was used to check the purity and quantity of each magnetically sorted T cell population. Genomic DNA was isolated from every sorted fraction and measured by UV absorbance on a Nanodrop 2000c. Summary of the overall study and its limitations: Even with the large sequencing depth, rarefaction of the sorted-subset datasets indicated that sequencing was incomplete. Sampling was restricted to blood, and TCR repertoires in tissues likely differ from the TCR repertoires found in blood. Because the study included only a small number of donors, the genetic and exposure-history diversity represented was limited. When a handful of donors were compared, the shared fraction of clonotypes was 5% to 6.5% for naive CD4, about 4% for naive CD8, 2.3% for memory CD4, and around 0.37% for memory CD8. Naive subsets generally had larger estimated clonotype richness than memory subsets did. Pairwise subsampling led to the expectation that sequencing depth would affect the degree of clonotype sharing among donors. Compared with non-shared clonotypes, clonotypes shared by all four sorted-subset donors had higher generation probabilities.

Using the deep immunoSEQ assay, TCR CDR3 regions were amplified from genomic DNA by multiplex PCR. For each cell subset, the extracted genomic DNA was distributed evenly across all wells of several immunoSEQ 96-well plates, and each plate served as one replicate. For sorted subsets, roughly 190 ng of genomic DNA, equivalent to some 30,000 T cell genomes, went into each replicate PCR. The purified libraries were quantified using a Qubit 3.0 fluorometer, sized with a Bioanalyzer 2100, and then quantified again using the KAPA Library Quantification kit. A separate single-read 150-cycle Illumina NextSeq 550 flow cell was used to sequence each immunoSEQ 96-well plate. In the paper's pipeline: The immunoSEQ output contained only junctional sequences without quality scores, so filtering could not match that applied to full-length reads. Sequences were annotated with PyIR, a Python wrapper for IgBLAST v1.9, using IMGT germline references to assign V/J genes and CDR3. Any read was removed if the V/J assignment was weak (E-value above 1e-6), the CDR3 was missing, or the read contained stop codons, out-of-frame junctions, or ambiguous translated residues. V3J clonotypes were defined as sequences sharing the same inferred V gene, J gene, and CDR3 amino acid sequence. Percentage overlap between repertoires was computed as shared unique clonotypes divided by the size of the smaller repertoire. RTK rarefaction, the Chao1 estimator, and Recon v2.1 estimates of unobserved clonotypes were used to assess repertoire richness. OLGA was used to compute generation probabilities for all TCRbeta clonotypes that the gDNA method yielded from a handful of donors. TCRdb took this table from immuneACCESS and kept in-frame rearrangements with V and J called. Such tables lack part of the clones; where checked against another copy, unresolved V genes explain under half of the gap, and the rest is unexplained. From that table come the V and J calls and clone size; the DNA was used to work out D and trimming. Counted in this sample were 550,000 to 700,000 clones; roughly 73% of them appeared once. The biggest ten clones account for around 1.8% of the sample.

Per the germline V gene, MDHEN is the CDR1 and SYDVKM is the CDR2. Between the V and J ends, shortened by 6 bases and 9 bases respectively, the junction contains 14 bases. The CDR3 has 12 amino acids, counting the end cysteine and phenylalanine. Solely the CDR3 DNA is kept, with 36 bases framed from the first base. The V gene is TRBV28 and the J gene is TRBJ1-1; possibly the D gene is TRBD1, per 5 matching bases. The receptor's source is a woman aged 30 to 39 in good health. Sequencing was carried out using memory CD4+ T cells sorted from blood. The cell subset or site label, as the study defines it: CD45RA-negative fraction. The nucleotide sequence is TGTGCCAGCAGGGGACCGATGCCTCAAGCTTTCTTT. It codes for CASRGPMPQAFF.